This T cell receptor beta chain appears in the sequencing data of a study of lung T cells in sarcoidosis with Löfgren's syndrome. Between the trimmed V and J ends, which lost 4 bases and 7 bases, there was a span of 8 bases. Looked up from germline, CDR1 is SGHKS and CDR2 is YYEKEE (reference sequence). The CDR3 extends over 12 amino acids. TCRdb redid the calling of the reads with MiXCR, one entry per CDR3 protein. Found here are about 3,200 distinct CDR3 sequences, around a sixth of them singletons; the top ten hold 7.2%. V and J are TRBV5-5 and TRBJ1-4; no reliable D call. This TCR was sampled from a human donor with sarcoidosis (Löfgren's syndrome or another form), or a control subject (not recorded which). The sample was CD4+ T cells from bronchoalveolar lavage. CDR3 in amino acids: CASSPWGEKLFF. The CDR3 DNA is TGTGCCAGCAGCCCGTGGGGTGAAAAACTGTTTTTT.